The entry below gives a single T cell receptor (beta chain) sequence along with its context. Its antigen is unidentified. The junction differs from germline at one of its ends, possibly a read error. The sample holds other DNA sequences that translate to the same CDR3. CDR1 SEHNR and CDR2 FQNEAQ come from the germline V gene (reference sequence). This CDR3 region has 16 residues. Use of 60 Vbeta and 13 Jbeta primers characterized the PCR. Data came from immunoSEQ multiplex PCR; TCRdb stores just in-frame clones and leaves some out. The table shows tens of thousands of clones, with over 55% occurring only once. This sample was taken from a study of cytomegalovirus exposure and HLA in healthy donors. Study outcomes and limitations: A missense DCLRE1C variant was associated with V- and J-gene trimming of TCR beta chains in a later analysis, and an independent cohort replicated the association.

The sequence was obtained from a woman aged 45-65 years in good health and CMV-seropositive. V and J are TRBV7-9 and TRBJ1-2; 11 bases fit TRBD1. The sample comprised PBMCs. The CDR3: CSSSQQAGTGGYGYTF. The DNA for the CDR3 is TGTTCCAGCAGCCAGCAGGCCGGGACAGGGGGCTATGGCTACACCTTC.